This T cell receptor beta chain originates from a study of OX40 agonist ivuxolimab in advanced cancers. Per the germline V gene, CDR1 is SEHNR and CDR2 is FQNEAQ (reference sequence). With V trimmed by 5 bases and J by 3 bases, 3 bases remained unmatched. The CDR3 spans 15 residues. The data were produced by immunoSEQ multiplex PCR, yet TCRdb's version contains in-frame clones alone and is incomplete. The sample contains 70,000 or so clones, 80% to 90% of which appear only once. The chain uses TRBV7-9 and TRBJ2-7; 14 positions match TRBD2. The TCR comes from an adult with an advanced solid tumor such as melanoma, head and neck, liver or kidney cancer. The sample consisted of CD4+ or CD8+ T cells sorted from blood, taken in a trial of the OX40 agonist ivuxolimab. The CDR3 sequence is CASSPGLAGGYEQYF. The CDR3 DNA follows: TGTGCCAGCAGCCCAGGACTAGCGGGGGGCTACGAGCAGTACTTC.